This entry describes one T cell receptor (beta chain). No antigen is known for it. No base qualities exist here, and no much larger clone lies one base off it. This specimen comes from a study of CD8+ T cells in alopecia areata (dated by TCRdb to 2016 to 2018). About the full investigation: The treated patients, all with moderate-to-severe alopecia areata, were enrolled in an open-label pilot trial of oral tofacitinib given at 5 to 10 mg twice daily. Patients stayed on tofacitinib for 6 to 18 months and then had 6 months of follow-up off drug so that delayed response and recurrence could be assessed. High-throughput TCRbeta sequencing was used to examine T cell clonal expansion in alopecia areata in both the C3H/HeJ mouse model and human patients. In humans, TCRbeta sequencing was performed on scalp tissue and on sorted CD4+ and CD8+ peripheral blood T cells from healthy controls and from patients with patchy or totalis/universalis alopecia areata. Patients on tofacitinib were biopsied at baseline and after 4 and 24 weeks of treatment, and several of the patients also had a later scalp biopsy. Clonality in the scalp was compared among normal scalp (n=4), patchy alopecia areata scalp (n=8), and alopecia totalis/universalis scalp (n=8). RNA was extracted with the PAXgene miRNA kit for fixed scalp, the miRNeasy kit for PBMCs, and the RNeasy kit for mouse skin. Amplification of TCRbeta CDR3 regions was done by immunoSEQ multiplex PCR using 35 Vbeta forward primers and 13 Jbeta reverse primers.

The time point label on this specimen signifies: baseline before oral tofacitinib. Lesional scalp punch biopsies and peripheral blood were collected from alopecia areata patients. PBMCs were isolated by density centrifugation and stained for CD3, CD4 and CD8, after which CD4+ and CD8+ T cells were sorted on a FACSAria. Libraries were prepared through the immunoSEQ multiplex PCR assay. For TCR sequencing, RNA was extracted from every sample and reverse transcribed into cDNA to serve as template. First-strand cDNA was synthesized with SuperScript III using a 2:1 mix of oligo-dT and random hexamers. A synthetic immune receptor repertoire was used to gauge amplification bias, and whatever bias remained was removed computationally. In the original analysis: Raw reads were preprocessed to remove errors, and CDR3 was defined by IMGT conventions from the conserved cysteine to phenylalanine. Clonality was calculated as 1 minus Shannon entropy normalized by log2 of the number of productive unique TCRs. Whether scalp clones were CD4 or CD8 was inferred by matching scalp TCRbeta sequences against CD4 and CD8 repertoires sorted from blood. Not all clones reach the TCRdb copy of this immuneACCESS table, which keeps in-frame sequences only. Checked studies attribute under half of the gap to unresolved V genes and leave the rest unexplained. V, J and clone size are those of that table, while D and trimming were read from the DNA. The sample table lists some 170,000 clones, roughly 66% of them with a count of one. 11% of the sample lies in the top ten.

The paper as a whole reports these results and caveats: Unlike mouse skin, where gammadelta T cells dominate, normal human skin contains resident alphabeta T cells that get sequenced too, which complicates analysis of the scalp TCR repertoire. Lesional scalp, especially in alopecia totalis/universalis, showed higher clonality and more expanded CD8+ clones than normal scalp, suggesting antigenic drive. Shared TCR sequences between patients were less evident than in mice, which may be partly attributable to HLA diversity in the patient population.

CDR1 and CDR2, looked up from the germline V gene (reference sequence), are SEHNR and FQNEAQ. There are 13 amino acids in the CDR3, from cysteine to phenylalanine inclusive. Only the CDR3 part of the read is kept: 39 bases, read in frame from the first base. Compared with germline, V lacks 8 bases and J lacks 7 bases; bases without a gene match: 9. The TCR comes from a human donor with alopecia areata. Here the chain combines TRBV7-9 and TRBJ1-2; the central 8 bases match TRBD1. The sequenced sample was CD8+ T cells sorted from blood, obtained at week 0. Read as DNA, the sequence is TGTGCCAGCTCGACAGGGGCTTCAGGTGGCTACACCTTC. It translates to CASSTGASGGYTF. Beyond the CDR3, the reference TRBV7-9 and TRBJ1-2 genes provide the residues; the full variable domain reads: DTGVSQNPRHKITKRGQNVTFRCDPISEHNRLYWYRQTLGQGPEFLTYFQNEAQLEKSRLLSDRFSAERPKGSFSTLEIQRTEQGDSAMYLCASSTGASGGYTFGSGTRLTVV.